A single sample is the source of the 32 T cell receptor beta chains below, sequenced in a study of T-cell reconstitution after alpha-beta-depleted transplantation in children. Unique molecular identifiers were incorporated during preparation of the TCRbeta library. In TCRdb, the PCR reads were re-called with MiXCR into one record per CDR3 protein. The sample includes under 350,000 distinct CDR3 sequences, almost 10% of them seen just once. The input for sequencing was PBMCs from the stem cell graft donor, taken from the stem cell graft. The receptor source for this set is a human donor who donated a stem cell graft to a child with SCID.

The sample holds many counts of this clonotype. The genes are TRBV29-1 and TRBJ1-2; 9 bases line up with TRBD1. Trimming removed 7 bases from V and 8 bases from J; junction bases left unmatched: 11. The CDR3 covers 13 residues. The germline V gene encodes CDR1 SQVTM and CDR2 ANQGSEA. The CDR3 coding sequence is TGCAGCGCCTGGGACAGGGAGGTCGGGGGCTACACCTTC. This sequence encodes CSAWDREVGGYTF.

This clonotype was seen only a few times. This chain connects TRBV6-1 to TRBJ1-6, with TRBD1 as a possible D gene (5 bases). The CDR3 spans 15 residues. V was trimmed by 3 bases and J by 4 bases, leaving 10 bases between them. The V gene's germline CDR1 is MNHNS and CDR2 SASEGT. The CDR3 loop reads CASSDIGGYNSPLHF. Written as DNA, the CDR3 is TGTGCCAGCAGTGACATTGGGGGATATAATTCACCCCTCCACTTT.

The rearrangement links TRBV5-1 to TRBJ1-4; maybe TRBD1 (5 bases). CDR3 length equals 14 residues. The germline V gene encodes CDR1 SGHRS and CDR2 YFSETQ. V was pared by 4 bases and J by 8 bases, with 15 bases between. CDR3 in amino acids: CASSPGRGFEKLFF. Written as DNA, the CDR3 is TGCGCCAGCAGCCCAGGCCGGGGGTTCGAAAAACTGTTTTTT. The entire variable domain, with the rest obtained from reference TRBV5-1 and TRBJ1-4, is as follows: KAGVTQTPRYLIKTRGQQVTLSCSPISGHRSVSWYQQTPGQGLQFLFEYFSETQRNKGNFPGRFSGRQFSNSRSEMNVSTLELGDSALYLCASSPGRGFEKLFFGSGTQLSVL.

This clonotype was recorded many times. V gene TRBV12-3 or TRBV12-4 combines with J gene TRBJ1-1; no reliable D call. The CDR3 is 17 amino acids. The ends were cut back, 3 bases at V and 4 bases at J, with 21 bases in the middle. The CDR3 region has the DNA TGTGCCAGCAGTTTTACGCTTGACGGTATGTTTTCCACTGAAGCTTTCTTT. Amino acid sequence: CASSFTLDGMFSTEAFF.

The V gene is TRBV10-3, the J gene TRBJ2-6; 9 bases match TRBD1. V shed 11 bases, J shed 0 bases, and the junction held 23 bases outside the gene matches. The CDR3 runs 21 residues. Germline CDR1 reads ENHRY; CDR2 reads SYGVKD. CDR3 sequence reads: CASQTLPGQGEFSSGANVLTF. CDR3 nucleotide sequence: TGTGCCTCACAAACCTTACCGGGACAGGGTGAATTTAGCTCTGGGGCCAACGTCCTGACTTTC.

There are many counts of this clonotype. V and J are TRBV12-3 or TRBV12-4 and TRBJ2-1, with a tentative D call TRBD2 (7 bases). CDR3 length: 14 amino acids. Trimming removed 0 bases from V and 6 bases from J, with 9 bases in between. The CDR3 DNA follows: TGTGCCAGCAGTTTAGCGGGGGGGCCCAATGAGCAGTTCTTC. It specifies CASSLAGGPNEQFF.

Only a few counts were recorded for this clonotype. This chain uses TRBV9 with TRBJ2-3, with D hard to call. Germline V gene sequence: CDR1 SGDLS, CDR2 YYNGEE. Trimming took off 6 bases at V and 4 bases at J, with 3 bases between the two ends. This CDR3 region has 10 residues. CDR3 sequence: CASNADTQYF. The CDR3 DNA reads TGTGCCAGCAACGCAGATACGCAGTATTTT.

This clonotype was counted only a few times. The chain has TRBV20-1 and TRBJ2-1; the match to TRBD2 covers 7 bases. The CDR3 sequence is 14 residues long. Germline V CDR1 and CDR2: DFQATT, SNEGSKA (reference sequence). Trimming at V came to 6 bases and at J to 0 bases, leaving 5 bases not matched to a gene. The CDR3 nucleotides are TGCAGTGCGCTAGCGGATTACTCCTACAATGAGCAGTTCTTC. It encodes CSALADYSYNEQFF.

This clonotype was seen many times. The chain uses TRBV7-2 and TRBJ2-1; TRBD2 matches 7 bases. This CDR3 contains 15 residues. Germline loops: CDR1 SGHTA, CDR2 FQGNSA. The V and J ends lost 11 bases and 4 bases, in that order; junction bases with no gene match: 14. CDR3 bases: TGTGCCTTGGCCGGAGGGGACGGGGGGTACAATGAGCAGTTCTTC. Its protein product is CALAGGDGGYNEQFF.

Only a few counts were recorded for this clonotype. The chain uses TRBV20-1 and TRBJ1-3; TRBD1 might be the D (6 bases). Trimming cost V 3 bases and J 8 bases, with 11 bases left between them. The CDR3 spans 12 residues. Germline loops: CDR1 DFQATT, CDR2 SNEGSKA (reference sequence). CDR3 DNA sequence: TGCAGTGCTAGGTCGGACAGCCACACCATATATTTT. It is translated as CSARSDSHTIYF.

The CDR3 DNA follows: TGCAGTGCTAGAGAAACTAGACTTAGGGAGACCCAGTACTTC. Translated: CSARETRLRETQYF. The J gene is TRBJ2-5, the V gene TRBV20-1, with D tentatively TRBD2 (5 bases). The length of the CDR3 is 14 residues. The V end was cut by 0 bases, the J end by 5 bases, with 13 bases between. CDR1 DFQATT and CDR2 SNEGSKA come from the germline V gene (reference sequence).

The rearrangement joins TRBV20-1 to TRBJ2-2; D remains ambiguous. This CDR3 is 12 amino acids long. Germline CDR1 is DFQATT and CDR2 is SNEGSKA (reference sequence). Trimming stripped 2 bases from V and 2 bases from J, with 3 bases between. CDR3 nucleotide sequence: TGCAGTGCTAGACCAAACACCGGGGAGCTGTTTTTT. This encodes CSARPNTGELFF.

V and J are TRBV7-2 and TRBJ1-2; a weak D match, TRBD1 (5 bases). Trimming took 7 bases from V and 2 from J, leaving 11 bases between them. This CDR3 has 13 amino acids. Germline CDR1 and CDR2: SGHTA and FQGNSA. The CDR3 protein is CASTNGGNYGYTF. The DNA for the CDR3 is TGTGCCAGCACCAACGGGGGGAACTATGGCTACACCTTC.

This clonotype was seen a few times. The J gene is TRBJ2-1, the V gene TRBV11-2; D perhaps matches TRBD1 (5 bases). The CDR3 has 12 residues. Germline CDR1 reads SGHAT; CDR2 reads FQNNGV. V was cut by 5 bases and J by 10 bases, with 12 bases left in between. CDR3 protein: CASSPVGAEQFF. The CDR3 DNA reads as TGTGCCAGCAGCCCGGTAGGGGCGGAGCAGTTCTTC.

This clonotype has ten or more counts. The rearrangement joins TRBV20-1 to TRBJ2-5, with D possibly matching TRBD2 (6 bases). Trimming removed 5 bases at V and 2 bases at J, with 9 bases between. This CDR3 has 12 residues. CDR1 is DFQATT and CDR2 is SNEGSKA in the germline V gene (reference sequence). The CDR3 spells CSASGVQETQYF. Here the CDR3 DNA reads TGCAGTGCTTCGGGAGTGCAAGAGACCCAGTACTTC.

This clonotype was detected a few times. CDR3 nucleotide sequence: TGTGCCAGCAGCTTATCGCAGGTGTCCGGGGAGCTGTTTTTT. The encoded protein is CASSLSQVSGELFF. V usage is TRBV11-1 and J usage is TRBJ2-2; D is undetermined. V was shortened by 2 bases and J by 6 bases, with 10 bases between the two germline ends. Germline CDR1 is SGHAT and CDR2 is FQDESV (reference sequence). This CDR3 comprises 14 residues.

The chain carries TRBV6-1 and TRBJ2-4; 8 bases line up with TRBD2. The CDR3 is 14 residues long. The germline V gene has CDR1 MNHNS and CDR2 SASEGT. V lost 2 bases to trimming and J lost 6 bases; unmatched junction nucleotides: 3. The CDR3 region is CASSETAGGNIQYF. Here the CDR3 DNA reads TGTGCCAGCAGTGAAACCGCGGGGGGAAACATTCAGTACTTC.

This clonotype has just a few counts. This chain uses TRBV9 with TRBJ1-6; D ambiguous. This CDR3 has 15 amino acids. V was trimmed by 0 bases and J by 4 bases, leaving 8 bases between them. Germline V gene sequence: CDR1 SGDLS, CDR2 YYNGEE. The CDR3 bases are TGTGCCAGCAGCGTAGGGGGATTTTATAATTCACCCCTCCACTTT. Translating gives CASSVGGFYNSPLHF.

This rearrangement joins TRBV18 to TRBJ2-5; TRBD2 aligns across 13 bases. This CDR3 contains 18 residues. The V segment lost 3 bases and the J segment 1 base; nucleotides outside the gene matches: 8. Germline V lookup: CDR1 KGHSH, CDR2 LQKENI. CDR3 sequence reads: CASSPLRTSGGTQETQYF. The CDR3 DNA reads as TGTGCCAGCTCACCCCTCAGGACTAGCGGGGGAACCCAAGAGACCCAGTACTTC.

In this sample, this clonotype turned up many times. For the CDR3, the DNA is TGTGCCAGCAGGGACCGGACTAGCGGTTACAATGAGCAGTTCTTC. Amino acid sequence: CASRDRTSGYNEQFF. This chain joins TRBV12-3 or TRBV12-4 and TRBJ2-1; the match to TRBD2 covers 10 bases. V dropped 6 bases and J dropped 4; count of bases not matched to a gene: 6. The length of the CDR3 is 15 residues.

This clonotype was observed a handful of times. This chain uses TRBV5-1 with TRBJ2-1; D remains ambiguous. CDR3 length: 13 residues. Trimming took off 0 bases at V and 6 bases at J, with 7 bases between the two ends. The germline gives CDR1 SGHRS, CDR2 YFSETQ. CDR3 DNA sequence: TGCGCCAGCAGCTTGGGAGGTTTCAATGAGCAGTTCTTC. Its protein product is CASSLGGFNEQFF. Drawing the rest from reference TRBV5-1 and TRBJ2-1, the complete variable domain is KAGVTQTPRYLIKTRGQQVTLSCSPISGHRSVSWYQQTPGQGLQFLFEYFSETQRNKGNFPGRFSGRQFSNSRSEMNVSTLELGDSALYLCASSLGGFNEQFFGPGTRLTVL.

J is TRBJ2-6 and V is TRBV7-8; tentatively, D is TRBD1 (5 bases). With 1 base removed from V and 6 bases from J, the gap between germline ends came to 10 bases. CDR1 and CDR2 from the germline V gene are SGHVS and FQNEAQ. The CDR3 has 15 amino acids. CDR3 sequence reads: CASSLVGAEANVLTF. Written as DNA, the CDR3 is TGTGCCAGCAGCTTAGTAGGGGCAGAGGCCAACGTCCTGACTTTC.

This clonotype has more than one count but fewer than ten. The rearrangement links TRBV5-6 to TRBJ1-5; 8 bases align to TRBD1. Looked up from germline, CDR1 is SGHDT and CDR2 is YYEEEE. V shed 4 bases and J 3 bases; nucleotides not matched to a gene: 3. There are 14 residues in the CDR3. The CDR3 bases are TGTGCCAGCAGCCCGACAGGGGTCAATCAGCCCCAGCATTTT. The encoded protein is CASSPTGVNQPQHF.

This clonotype was seen a few times. The chain couples TRBV6-2 or TRBV6-3 to TRBJ2-3; no definite D call. The CDR3 covers 16 residues. CDR1 and CDR2 (germline): MNHEY, SVGEGT. Trimming removed 4 bases at V and 0 bases at J, with 14 bases between. The CDR3 region has the DNA TGTGCCAGCAGTTGGGGTGACTGGGCTAGCACAGATACGCAGTATTTT. Its translation is CASSWGDWASTDTQYF.

This clonotype was counted between two and nine times. The genes are TRBV3-1 and TRBJ1-2, with D unresolved. V was cut by 1 base and J by 5 bases, with 14 bases left in between. This CDR3 is built from 15 residues. The germline CDR1 and CDR2 sequences are LGHDT and YNNKEL (reference sequence). The CDR3 DNA sequence: TGTGCCAGCAGCCAAGCGGTGTTTAACAAGTATGGCTACACCTTC. Translating it yields CASSQAVFNKYGYTF.

The chain recombines TRBV12-3 or TRBV12-4 with TRBJ2-1; TRBD1 or TRBD2 may be the D gene (6 bases each). The CDR3 runs to 16 residues. Trimming cost V 8 bases and J 0 bases, with 17 bases left between them. The CDR3 DNA sequence: TGTGCCAGCGCAAAGGGGGGCCGAAGCTCCTACAATGAGCAGTTCTTC. This codes for CASAKGGRSSYNEQFF.

The CDR3 DNA reads as TGTGCCAGCCGACCAGGGGACTATGGCTACACCTTC. The encoded protein is CASRPGDYGYTF. V gene TRBV6-5 combines with J gene TRBJ1-2; tentative D call: TRBD1 (6 bases). The CDR3 has 12 amino acids. With 8 bases removed from V and 3 bases from J, the gap between germline ends came to 10 bases. Per the germline V gene, CDR1 is MNHEY and CDR2 is SVGAGI.

This chain connects TRBV5-1 to TRBJ2-3, with 7 positions matching TRBD1. CDR3 length: 15 residues. V gave up 2 bases and J gave up 3 bases; unmatched junction bases: 6. Germline CDR1 SGHRS, CDR2 YFSETQ. Here the CDR3 DNA reads TGCGCCAGCAGCTTCAGGGACAGTGGGACAGATACGCAGTATTTT. It codes for CASSFRDSGTDTQYF.

This clonotype has just a few counts. The chain carries TRBV5-1 and TRBJ1-2; 8 bases fit TRBD1. Germline loops: CDR1 SGHRS, CDR2 YFSETQ. CDR3 length equals 14 residues. J gave up 4 bases and V 0 bases, and 2 bases lay outside the gene matches. Here the CDR3 DNA reads TGCGCCAGCAGCTTGGAACAGGGGGGCTATGGCTACACCTTC. Translated: CASSLEQGGYGYTF. The whole variable domain, remainder taken from reference TRBV5-1 and TRBJ1-2, is KAGVTQTPRYLIKTRGQQVTLSCSPISGHRSVSWYQQTPGQGLQFLFEYFSETQRNKGNFPGRFSGRQFSNSRSEMNVSTLELGDSALYLCASSLEQGGYGYTFGSGTRLTVV.

This clonotype was seen a few times. CDR3 sequence reads: CASSVDRAKGYTF. The CDR3 DNA reads as TGTGCCAGCAGTGTTGACCGAGCAAAAGGCTACACCTTC. The V gene is TRBV12-3 or TRBV12-4, the J gene TRBJ1-2; D remains ambiguous. V lost 5 bases, J lost 8 bases, and 15 bases lay in between. The CDR3 contains 13 residues.

A few counts support this clonotype. CDR3: CASSSGTGQAKNIQYF. For the CDR3, the DNA is TGTGCCAGCAGCTCGGGGACAGGTCAAGCCAAAAACATTCAGTACTTC. The V gene is TRBV7-8, the J gene TRBJ2-4, with 8 bases matching TRBD1. The germline V gene encodes CDR1 SGHVS and CDR2 FQNEAQ. Unmatched junction bases numbered 5, after V lost 4 bases and J lost 0 bases. CDR3 length equals 16 residues.

This clonotype was seen many times. The genes are TRBV11-2 and TRBJ1-5; weak D call: TRBD1 (5 bases). V was shortened by 3 bases and J by 6 bases, with 9 bases between the two germline ends. Germline lookup yields CDR1 SGHAT and CDR2 FQNNGV. The CDR3 loop spans 13 amino acids. CDR3 DNA sequence: TGTGCCAGCAGCTTGGGGGGGAGTCAGCCCCAGCATTTT. Its translation: CASSLGGSQPQHF.